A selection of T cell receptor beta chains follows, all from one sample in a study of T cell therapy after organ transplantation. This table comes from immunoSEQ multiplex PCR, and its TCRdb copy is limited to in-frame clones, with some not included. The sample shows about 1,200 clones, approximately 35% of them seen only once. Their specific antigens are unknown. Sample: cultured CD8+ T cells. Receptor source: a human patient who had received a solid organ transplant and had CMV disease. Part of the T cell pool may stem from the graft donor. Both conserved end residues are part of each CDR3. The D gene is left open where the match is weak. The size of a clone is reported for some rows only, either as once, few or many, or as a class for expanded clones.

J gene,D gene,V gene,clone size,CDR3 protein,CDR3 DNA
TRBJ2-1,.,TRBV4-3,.,CASSQEPERPAFF,TGCGCCAGCAGCCAAGAACCGGAGCGCCCGGCGTTCTTC
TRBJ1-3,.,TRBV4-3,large,CASSFAGDAGNTIYF,TGCGCCAGCAGCTTCGCGGGGGACGCTGGAAACACCATATATTTT
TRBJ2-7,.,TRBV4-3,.,CASSQDRSESYEQYF,TGCGCCAGCAGCCAAGATCGGTCCGAGTCCTACGAGCAGTACTTC
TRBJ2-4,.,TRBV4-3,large,CASSQDHGGNGLAKNIQYF,TGCGCCAGCAGCCAAGATCATGGTGGAAATGGATTAGCCAAAAACATTCAGTACTTC
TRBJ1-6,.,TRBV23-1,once,CASHSCGPVAPLHF,TGCGCCAGCCACAGTTGCGGGCCTGTGGCACCCCTCCACTTT
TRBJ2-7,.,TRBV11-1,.,CASSLAPRRGSYEQYF,TGTGCCAGCAGCTTAGCGCCCCGCAGGGGATCCTACGAGCAGTACTTC
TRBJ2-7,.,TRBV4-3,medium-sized,CASSQGDGPLYEQYF,TGCGCCAGCAGCCAAGGTGATGGGCCTCTCTACGAGCAGTACTTC
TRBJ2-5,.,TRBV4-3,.,CASASEWGREETQYF,TGCGCCAGCGCCTCGGAGTGGGGGCGTGAAGAGACCCAGTACTTC
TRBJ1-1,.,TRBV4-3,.,CASSQDAGSLTEAFF,TGCGCCAGCAGCCAAGATGCGGGGTCCCTCACTGAAGCTTTCTTT
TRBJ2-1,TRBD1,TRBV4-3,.,CASSQEALGGTEQFF,TGCGCCAGCAGCCAAGAAGCGCTAGGGGGCACTGAGCAGTTCTTC
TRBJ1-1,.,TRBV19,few,CASSVGLGRNTEAFF,TGTGCCAGTAGTGTGGGTTTGGGCAGGAACACTGAAGCTTTCTTT
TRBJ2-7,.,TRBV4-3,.,CASSQEWGREHYEQYF,TGCGCCAGCAGCCAAGAGTGGGGCAGGGAGCACTACGAGCAGTACTTC
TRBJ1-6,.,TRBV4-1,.,CASSHNGDHNSPLHF,TGCGCCAGCAGCCACAACGGGGATCATAATTCACCCCTCCACTTT
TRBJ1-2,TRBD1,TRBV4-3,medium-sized,CASSQETGGNYGYTF,TGCGCCAGCAGCCAAGAGACAGGGGGCAACTATGGCTACACCTTC
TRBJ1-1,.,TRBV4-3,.,CASSHLGDLNTEAFF,TGCGCCAGCAGCCACTTAGGGGATTTAAACACTGAAGCTTTCTTT
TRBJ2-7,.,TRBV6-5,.,CASSYSPPLGEQYF,TGTGCCAGCAGTTACTCGCCACCGTTGGGAGAGCAGTACTTC
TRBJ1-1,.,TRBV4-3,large,CASSQEAEAEAFF,TGCGCCAGCAGCCAAGAGGCGGAGGCTGAAGCTTTCTTT
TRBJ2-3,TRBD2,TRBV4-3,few,CASSRDAGGTDTQYF,TGCGCCAGCAGCCGAGACGCGGGGGGCACAGATACGCAGTATTTT
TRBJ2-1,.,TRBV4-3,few,CASSQEWGGMLGFNEQFF,TGCGCCAGCAGCCAAGAGTGGGGCGGTATGCTAGGGTTCAATGAGCAGTTCTTC
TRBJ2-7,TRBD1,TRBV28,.,CASSGNMGQSYEQYF,TGTGCCAGCAGTGGCAATATGGGACAGTCCTACGAGCAGTACTTC
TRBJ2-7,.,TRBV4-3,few,CASSQEPGPYEQYF,TGCGCCAGCAGCCAAGAACCGGGGCCCTACGAGCAGTACTTC
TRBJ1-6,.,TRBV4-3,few,CASSQSGDYNSPLHF,TGCGCCAGCAGCCAATCGGGGGACTATAATTCACCCCTCCACTTT
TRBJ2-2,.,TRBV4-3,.,CASSQTQDPGELFF,TGCGCCAGCAGCCAAACACAGGACCCCGGGGAGCTGTTTTTT